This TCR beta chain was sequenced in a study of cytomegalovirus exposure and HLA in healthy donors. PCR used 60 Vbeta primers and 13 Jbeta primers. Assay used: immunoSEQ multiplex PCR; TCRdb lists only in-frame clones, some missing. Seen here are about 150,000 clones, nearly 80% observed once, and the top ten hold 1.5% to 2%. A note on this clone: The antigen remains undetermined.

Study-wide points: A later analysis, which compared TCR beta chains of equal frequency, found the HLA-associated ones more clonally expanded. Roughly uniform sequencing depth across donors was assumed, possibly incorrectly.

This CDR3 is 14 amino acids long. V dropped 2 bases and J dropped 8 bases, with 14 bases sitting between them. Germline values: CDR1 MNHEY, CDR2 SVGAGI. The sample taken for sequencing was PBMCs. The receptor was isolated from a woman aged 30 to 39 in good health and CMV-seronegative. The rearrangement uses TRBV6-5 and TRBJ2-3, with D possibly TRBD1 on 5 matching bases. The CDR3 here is CASSYTYSQGTQYF. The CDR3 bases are TGTGCCAGCAGTTACACCTACTCGCAGGGTACGCAGTATTTT.